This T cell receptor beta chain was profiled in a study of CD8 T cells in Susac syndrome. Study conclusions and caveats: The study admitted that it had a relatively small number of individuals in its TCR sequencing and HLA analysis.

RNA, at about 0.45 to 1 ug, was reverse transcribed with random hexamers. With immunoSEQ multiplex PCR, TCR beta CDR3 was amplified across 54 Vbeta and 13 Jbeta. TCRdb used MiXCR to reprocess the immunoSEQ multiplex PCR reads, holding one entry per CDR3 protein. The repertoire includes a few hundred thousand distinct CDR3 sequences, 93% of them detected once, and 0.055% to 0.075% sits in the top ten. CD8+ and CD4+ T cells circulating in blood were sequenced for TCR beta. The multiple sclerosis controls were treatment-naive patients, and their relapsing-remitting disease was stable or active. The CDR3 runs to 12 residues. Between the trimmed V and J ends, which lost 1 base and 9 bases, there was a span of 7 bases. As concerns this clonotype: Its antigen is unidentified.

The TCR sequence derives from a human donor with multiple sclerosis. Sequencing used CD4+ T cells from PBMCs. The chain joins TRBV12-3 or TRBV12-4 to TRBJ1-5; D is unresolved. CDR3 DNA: TGTGCCAGCAGTTTAGGGCAGATGCCCCAGCATTTT. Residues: CASSLGQMPQHF.